This TCR beta chain comes out of a study of siplizumab effects on memory and regulatory T cells (dated by TCRdb to about 2019). Context from the whole study: The study examined how the anti-CD2 antibody siplizumab affects alloreactive T-cell subsets in allogeneic mixed lymphocyte reactions built from human PBMCs. On the study overall, not on this receptor specifically: Because sequences at frequencies below about 10^-5 were poorly captured, only a minor fraction of alloreactive clones could be mapped back to unstimulated subsets. Siplizumab significantly reduced the cumulative frequency of alloreactive sequences traceable to unstimulated CD4+ memory T cells. No functional confirmation was obtained for the suppressive function of proliferating Tregs from siplizumab cultures. Among mappable alloreactive CD4+ clones, an average Treg-derived fraction of about 69% was observed with siplizumab, compared with 26.9% in control reactions. For roughly 75-96% of proliferating CD4+ or CD8+ clones, no naive or memory phenotype could be assigned. Greater diversity appeared to be present in unstimulated naive T cells than in memory T cells, and a substantial contribution to the alloresponse seemed to be made by naive cells.

Its CDR3 holds 17 amino acids, cysteine through phenylalanine. Only the CDR3 part of the read is kept: 51 bases, read in frame from the first base. Ends trimmed: V by 2 bases, J by 0 bases; bases unmatched to a gene: 6. CDR1 and CDR2 (LGHNA, YNFKEQ) derive from the germline V gene. Library construction relied on the immunoSEQ multiplex PCR assay. Each sample had about 10^5 TCR templates assayed by the deep sequencing platform. Genomic DNA extracted from sorted T cells was used for TCRbeta CDR3 sequencing. Processing in the source paper ran as follows. The R programming language was used for the clonal analysis of the TCRbeta CDR3 data. Alloreactive CD4+ and CD8+ clones were identified by comparing unstimulated samples to CFSE-low samples taken after the reaction. Regulatory or non-regulatory origin was assigned to alloreactive CD4+ clones by matching of sequences to sorted unstimulated Treg and non-Treg repertoires. Held by TCRdb, this immuneACCESS table contains in-frame sequences only and omits some clones. Under half of the omission traces to an unresolved V gene where checked; the cause of the rest is unknown. V and J calls and clone size are as listed in that table; D and trimming were resolved from the DNA. The sample has some 99,000 clones on record, roughly 94% of them singletons. The ten largest clonotypes hold about 0.7% of the sample.

Sorted unstimulated T cells and proliferating T cells recovered from mixed lymphocyte reactions underwent TCRbeta CDR3 sequencing. Fresh whole blood from roughly 10 HLA-typed healthy donors was used to isolate PBMCs. Unstimulated CD4+ regulatory T cells were FACS-sorted to map the origin of alloreactive clones. With regard to this clone: Its recognized antigen is unknown. It has no much larger one-base neighbor in the sample; base qualities were not kept.

The TCR was taken from a human donor in good health. The sequencing sample was made of Tregs sorted from blood. The sequence joins TRBV4-2 to TRBJ1-3; TRBD1 fits 8 bases in the junction. The nucleotide sequence reads TGTGCCAGCAGCCAACCAGGACAGGGATACTCTGGAAACACCATATATTTT. Its translation reads: CASSQPGQGYSGNTIYF.